This TCR beta chain was identified during a study of low-dose radiotherapy and immunotherapy resistance in tumors. Whole-study context: Study patients were administered oral aspirin at 300 mg daily for four cycles from cycle 1 day 1.

The time point here: before trial treatment. Eligible patients had advanced solid tumors lacking tumor-infiltrating lymphocytes. In germline, CDR1 is DFQATT, CDR2 SNEGSKA (reference sequence). The germline V and J ends were trimmed by 3 bases and 8 bases, with 13 bases remaining between them. The CDR3 contains 12 residues. Over roughly 20 PCR cycles, TCRs were amplified from a constant-region primer and V-primer adapter. In vitro transcription served to amplify the isolated mRNA. TCRdb called the reads again in MiXCR, with one record for every CDR3 protein. Of about 46,000 distinct CDR3 sequences listed, 10% to 15% are singletons. This clonotype showed up many times.

The rearrangement joins TRBV20-1 to TRBJ1-2; D not certain. The sample in question was PBMCs, obtained before treatment. This sequence was found in a female donor with ovarian cancer. The CDR3 is CSASGAAEGYTF. The CDR3, as DNA: TGCAGTGCTAGCGGCGCCGCGGAGGGCTACACCTTC.